Listed here is a single T cell receptor (beta chain). The antigen this receptor binds is unknown. One base away there is no much larger clone; base qualities are not given. Libraries were constructed by the immunoSEQ multiplex PCR assay. A mixture of 60 forward primers for TCR Vbeta segments and 13 reverse primers for TCR Jbeta segments was used in the multiplex PCR. The CDR3 region of rearranged TCR beta genes was amplified from genomic DNA by a multiplex PCR assay. Amplified TCR beta libraries were sequenced as 87-base-pair reads on the Illumina HiSeq System. From the authors' description of their analysis: A later analysis counted tens of millions of unique TCR beta chains across the 666 repertoires, and around 12 million of these chains were shared by at least two donors. Raw reads were error-corrected and collapsed into unique sequences by a nearest-neighbor algorithm in which closely related sequences were merged to remove PCR and sequencing errors. V, D and J gene segments were assigned by aligning CDR3 sequences to IMGT reference sequences. For a sequence to be retained, a match of at least six nucleotides was required to both a V gene segment and a J gene segment. A rearrangement was called productive if the CDR3 had no stop codons and remained in frame with V and J, and every other rearrangement was called non-productive. CDR3 was defined by IMGT convention, running from the second conserved V-encoded cysteine to the conserved J-encoded phenylalanine. Sequences without an unambiguous match to a single V gene segment were excluded from the earlier analysis of a few hundred of the donors. In an earlier analysis of 500 to 750 of the donors, V segments were called functional above 56.7% productive rearrangements and were called segregating when the between-donor standard deviation exceeded 5%. A statistical classification framework was built for diagnosing cytomegalovirus status from the catalog of TCR beta chain sequences. In a later analysis, TCR nucleotide sequences were compared against IMGT/GENE-DB human TR gene sequences so that V and J genes could be assigned. A later analysis assigned CDR3 sequences and most-parsimonious VDJ recombination scenarios with the TCRdist pipeline. A later analysis defined each TCR beta chain by its CDR3 amino acid sequence plus V-gene family, and excluded reads lacking a unique V-gene family. As a way to deal with suspected cross-contamination and a sequencing artifact, a later analysis dropped hundreds of nucleotide sequences that were highly shared and had low generation probability. In a later analysis, a clonal expansion index was calculated for each public chain from normalized within-repertoire ranks of inferred template counts. In a later analysis, generation probabilities were computed with a VDJ recombination model fitted to out-of-frame rearrangements, and the resulting probabilities were checked against IGoR. In a later analysis, TCR-TCR, TCR-HLA and TCR-CMV co-occurrence was scored with hypergeometric tests, and a repertoire-size bias correction was applied to TCR pairs. A later analysis estimated false discovery rates by permuting HLA or CMV assignments 20 times. In a later analysis, co-occurring TCRs were grouped with DBSCAN, and TCRdist sequence similarity was added when clustering was performed within HLA-allele-positive subsets. Repertoires with fewer than 30,000 or more than 120,000 public chains were left out of co-occurrence clustering, as were about 5 repertoires with anomalous nucleotide sharing. TCRdb limited this immuneACCESS table to in-frame rearrangements with V and J called. A share of clones is missing; checked studies link under half to unresolved V genes, and the rest is unexplained. The V and J calls and the clone size are those of that table, but D and trimming were determined from the DNA. The sample table records under 140,000 clones; roughly 84% of these occur just once. The leading ten clones occupy less than 7.5% of the sample.

The data originate from a study of cytomegalovirus exposure and HLA in healthy donors (dated by TCRdb to 2016 to 2017). Background for the entire study: An earlier analysis of some 600 of the donors reported about 260 Gb of sequence data and around 100 million unique TCR beta sequences obtained from approximately 180 million T cells. Around 300 gigabases of sequencing data and tens of millions of unique TCR sequences were included in an early release covering roughly 600 HLA-typed donors. Of the approximately 400 genotyped donors, over 80% were placed in the genetic ancestry cluster associated with self-reported Caucasian donors. The study was designed to test whether signatures of past pathogen exposure could be identified by cataloging public T cell receptors. Using immunosequencing, the study profiled T cell repertoires from about 650 subjects and related those repertoires to cytomegalovirus serostatus. Besides the first cohort of more than 650 subjects, a separate validation cohort made up of roughly 130 different subjects was used. To predict cytomegalovirus infection status, the study combined high-throughput TCR immunosequencing, statistical association of individual TCRs with disease status, and machine learning. A later analysis re-analyzed previously published TCR beta repertoires from approximately 670 donors and added high-resolution HLA genotyping to study TCR occurrence patterns. In the later analysis, no new phenotypic data were used to find candidate immune exposures; instead, reliance was placed on TCR beta sequences and their occurrence across donors. An earlier analysis of 587 of the donors used high-throughput TCR beta sequencing to judge whether each TCR beta V gene segment behaved as functional or pseudogenic. Alongside the repertoire data, information on donor age, sex, ethnicity and CMV serostatus was compiled. Genome-wide SNP genotypes for about 60% of the roughly 670 donors were used in a later genetic analysis, which treated that subset as a discovery cohort. All discovery cohort repertoires had been generated on a single sequencing platform. HLA typing included class I and class II loci at four-digit resolution. The number of typed donors differed by locus: 629-630 for A, B, C, DRB1 and DQB1; 522 for DQA1; over 600 for DPA1; and around 470 for DPB1. Four or five DR-DQ haplotypes were treated as single units for association and clustering because of strong linkage in the cohort. Among roughly 370 genotyped donors of the cohort, an average of approximately 240,000 unique TCR beta nucleotide sequences were sequenced per donor, roughly 18% of them non-productive. Findings and caveats that apply to the study as a whole: Linkage disequilibrium might explain the correlated functional status among segregating V segments, but an unknown experimental factor could not be ruled out. The study listed 150 to 200 TCR beta chains as associated with cytomegalovirus. A later analysis associated about 16,000 TCR beta sequences with specific HLA alleles at a false discovery rate of 0.05. Compared with equally common non-associated chains, HLA-associated TCR beta chains in a later analysis were more clonally expanded and had lower generation probabilities. HLA typing was unavailable for some donors at each locus, so association tests used only the typed subset. The classifier was reported to diagnose cytomegalovirus status with high specificity and sensitivity in both the original cohort and the validation cohort. Compared with the roughly 700-donor mean, donors in an Asian-associated ancestry cluster had fewer N-insertions in productive TCRs, according to a later genetic analysis. In a later analysis, most CMV-associated TCR beta chains were found to appear HLA-restricted, with HLA associations seemingly driven largely by CMV exposure. The presence/absence analyses assumed that sequencing depth was roughly uniform across donors, and that assumption may not be true. According to a later analysis, TCR association rates differed among HLA loci, with DRB1 alleles showing the most associated TCRs and HLA-C alleles showing the fewest. In a later genetic analysis, a missense DCLRE1C variant was associated with V-gene and J-gene trimming of TCR beta chains, and the association was replicated in an independent cohort. Because counts were too low, some 17 rarely observed V segments, including chromosome 9 orphons, were left out of the earlier analysis of several hundred of the donors. In an earlier analysis of roughly 500 of the donors, most TCR beta V segments appeared in productive rearrangements about 90% or about 30% of the time, broadly matching IMGT annotations. For the cohort, immune exposure information was limited to CMV serostatus. In vitro tests confirmed that a few of the cytomegalovirus-associated TCR beta chains recognize cytomegalovirus antigens. Most TCR sequences were observed very rarely across donors, whereas some public TCRs were present in many individuals. The 87-base-pair reads could not distinguish some IMGT-functional V segments, including TRBV6-2 and TRBV6-3, so those segments were excluded. In this cohort, only TCR beta chains were sequenced, and detectable features were limited by the absence of alpha or paired-chain data. A later analysis reported that several top co-occurrence clusters appeared linked to parvovirus B19, influenza, CMV and Epstein-Barr virus. A further reported finding was that TCR beta sequences accurately predicted the HLA-A and HLA-B alleles for most subjects in the first cohort. The sequencing pipeline was judged likely to have produced a cluster of highly shared sequence variants as a technical artifact. According to the authors, the approach could potentially be generalized to other disease states and immunological phenotypes. Assigning TCR associations to individual alleles was difficult when HLA alleles, especially DR and DQ, strongly co-occurred.

At the junction V is shortened by 3 bases and J by 6 bases, with 15 bases in between. Including the terminal cysteine and phenylalanine, the CDR3 comprises 14 residues. This entry keeps only the CDR3 DNA: 42 bases, framed from base 1. Reading the germline V gene gives CDR1 SGHTA and CDR2 FQGNSA. The cohort was made up of 500 to 850 healthy bone marrow donors. All cohort members were sampled while nominally healthy, although unrecorded immune exposures were likely present. The donor tested CMV seropositive, placing the donor among the 310 or so seropositive members of the cohort. Each donor provided a peripheral blood sample, and peripheral blood mononuclear cells were used for TCR beta sequencing. Genomic DNA was extracted from the blood cell samples with the Qiagen DNeasy Blood Extraction Kit.

The sequencing input was PBMCs. The clonotype was recovered from a man under 40 in good health and CMV-seropositive. Recombination connected TRBV7-2 to TRBJ2-7; no D gene can be assigned with confidence. The CDR3 reads as follows: CASSFGPRSLEQYF. The nucleotides are TGTGCCAGCAGCTTTGGGCCCCGCTCGCTCGAGCAGTACTTC.